The 9 T cell receptor beta chains given below trace back to one sample, sequenced in a study of CD8 T cells in Susac syndrome. RNA was extracted with the RNeasy kit, and a quantity of about 0.45 to 1 ug was reverse transcribed using random hexamers. TCRdb independently ran MiXCR on the immunoSEQ multiplex PCR reads; one entry per CDR3 protein. The sample shows about 120,000 distinct CDR3 sequences, 85% to 95% of them seen only once. Sample: CD8+ T cells from PBMCs. The receptors come from a human donor in good health.

The rearrangement joins TRBV20-1 to TRBJ1-5; D remains unclear. The V and J ends lost 6 bases and 6 bases respectively, with 15 bases between them. In germline, CDR1 is DFQATT, CDR2 SNEGSKA (reference sequence). The CDR3 is 13 amino acids. CDR3 sequence: CSAPHRLGQPQHF. DNA of the CDR3: TGCAGTGCACCCCACAGATTAGGTCAGCCCCAGCATTTT.

The V call is TRBV29-1, the J call TRBJ2-3, with 8 bases fitting TRBD2. Per the germline V gene, CDR1 is SQVTM and CDR2 is ANQGSEA. The CDR3 totals 19 residues. The junction had 23 bases not matched to a gene; V was cut back by 7 bases and J by 2 bases. The CDR3 spells CSAHIGVPGLVLSTDTQYF. The CDR3, as DNA: TGCAGCGCCCACATAGGTGTACCGGGACTAGTTCTTTCCACAGATACGCAGTATTTT.

The chain recombines TRBV5-1 with TRBJ1-2; tentative D call: TRBD1 (5 bases). The CDR3 has 14 residues. The germline gives CDR1 SGHRS, CDR2 YFSETQ. Between the trimmed V and J ends, which lost 6 bases and 2 bases, there was a span of 14 bases. CDR3 in DNA: TGCGCCAGCACCCCGGGTAGGGACAACTATGGCTACACCTTC. This gives the protein CASTPGRDNYGYTF. Using reference TRBV5-1 and TRBJ1-2 for the parts outside the CDR3, the full variable domain is KAGVTQTPRYLIKTRGQQVTLSCSPISGHRSVSWYQQTPGQGLQFLFEYFSETQRNKGNFPGRFSGRQFSNSRSEMNVSTLELGDSALYLCASTPGRDNYGYTFGSGTRLTVV.

The genes are TRBV15 and TRBJ1-2; D unresolved. CDR1 LNHNV and CDR2 YYDKDF come from the germline V gene (reference sequence). This CDR3 is 12 amino acids long. V was shortened by 0 bases and J by 8 bases, with 7 bases between the two germline ends. The CDR3 here is CATSRDHWGYTF. The CDR3 nucleotides read TGTGCCACCAGCAGAGATCATTGGGGCTACACCTTC.

V usage is TRBV21-1 and J usage is TRBJ1-1. TRBV21-1 is listed as a pseudogene. The CDR3 contains 13 residues. The DNA of the CDR3 is TGTGCCAGCAACAATCCGGCCATCCCTGAAGCTTTCTTT. Encoded protein: CASNNPAIPEAFF.

The chain carries TRBV28 and TRBJ2-5, with D perhaps matching TRBD1 or TRBD2 (5 bases each). V was cut by 5 bases and J by 3 bases, with 10 bases left in between. Germline V CDR1 and CDR2: MDHEN, SYDVKM. CDR3 length: 13 amino acids. The CDR3 sequence is CASSPGTEETQYF. Here the CDR3 DNA reads TGTGCCAGCAGTCCCGGGACGGAAGAGACCCAGTACTTC. Supplemented by reference TRBV28 and TRBJ2-5, the full variable domain reads DVKVTQSSRYLVKRTGEKVFLECVQDMDHENMFWYRQDPGLGLRLIYFSYDVKMKEKGDIPEGYSVSREKKERFSLILESASTNQTSMYLCASSPGTEETQYFGPGTRLLVL.

The chain couples TRBV29-1 to TRBJ1-2, with 7 bases matching TRBD1. V shed 3 bases, J shed 5 bases, and the junction held 9 bases outside the gene matches. The CDR3 loop spans 14 amino acids. Looked up from germline, CDR1 is SQVTM and CDR2 is ANQGSEA. Written as DNA, the CDR3 is TGCAGCGTTGAGGTCCGTGAGACAGGGTATGGCTACACCTTC. Residues: CSVEVRETGYGYTF.

The chain combines TRBV13 with TRBJ2-7; D is unresolved. This CDR3 region has 13 residues. Deletions cut 2 bases from V and 4 bases from J, with 9 bases between. Germline-derived CDR1 and CDR2 are PRHDT and FYEKMQ (reference sequence). Written as DNA, the CDR3 is TGTGCCAGCAGCTTAAAACTTCGTTACGAGCAGTACTTC. Protein sequence: CASSLKLRYEQYF.

The V call is TRBV12-3 or TRBV12-4, the J call TRBJ1-2; 8 bases are a match to TRBD1. The CDR3 has 16 residues. Trimming took 6 bases from V and 3 from J; bases not matched to a gene: 12. CDR3 DNA: TGTGCCAGCAGCCGCCGGACAGGGACCTCGGACTATGGCTACACCTTC. This translates into CASSRRTGTSDYGYTF.